Listed here is a single TCR beta chain. Trimming removed 7 bases from V and 0 bases from J; junction bases left unmatched: 4. The CDR3 covers 14 residues. Germline V gives CDR1 MNHEY, CDR2 SVGAGI. This specimen comes from a study of blood T cell repertoires in COVID-19. Study overall: The cDNA or gDNA used as material had been derived from T cells, B-cell-depleted T cells, or PBMCs.

This table comes from immunoSEQ multiplex PCR, and its TCRdb copy is limited to in-frame clones, with some not included. Here the sample spans under 50,000 clones, approximately 79% being singletons. This TCR derives from a man aged 70-80 years with acute or convalescent COVID-19. Sequenced: peripheral blood. V and J are TRBV6-5 and TRBJ1-1; 8 nucleotides line up with TRBD1. The CDR3 region is CASTLTGVNTEAFF. The CDR3 DNA follows: TGTGCCAGCACCCTGACAGGGGTGAACACTGAAGCTTTCTTT.